A single sample gave rise to the 14 T cell receptor beta chains below, sequenced in a study of tumor and adjacent non-tumor tissue in lung cancer. No cell sorting was done before RNA was extracted from the tissue. The normal lung tissue was taken more than 3 cm from the tumor edge. Three rounds of nested PCR, following a modified ARM-PCR protocol, produced the TCRbeta library. TCRdb re-derived calls from the multiplex PCR reads in MiXCR, one entry per CDR3 protein. This sample carries tens of thousands of distinct CDR3 sequences, roughly 75% of them seen once, and the ten largest clones take about a quarter. The source material was distant non-tumor lung tissue. The source is a woman aged 50 to 65 with non-small cell lung cancer.

This clonotype was seen a single time. A junction end diverges from the germline sequence, so it may reflect a read error. V is TRBV20-1 and J is TRBJ2-3; a possible D gene is TRBD2 (5 bases). CDR1 DFQATT and CDR2 SNEGSKA come from the germline V gene (reference sequence). CDR3 length: 14 residues. CDR3 in amino acids: CSAERGGGTDTQYF. The DNA for the CDR3 is TGCAGTGCTGAGAGAGGAGGAGGAACTGATACGCAGTATTTC.

About this clonotype itself: This may be a read error: a much more frequent sequence differs by one nucleotide. J is TRBJ2-7 and V is TRBV12-3 or TRBV12-4; the match to TRBD1 covers 9 bases. Losses at the gene ends were 7 bases for V and 4 bases for J; bases not matched to a gene: 8. The CDR3 contains 14 residues. Here the CDR3 reads CASNQTGGGYEQYF. The CDR3 DNA follows: TGTGCCAGCAACCAGACAGGGGGAGGGTACGAGCAGTACTTC.

This clonotype showed up just a few times. A read error may be the cause here, since a much bigger clone is one base away. The rearrangement links TRBV10-3 to TRBJ2-3, with 8 bases fitting TRBD2. V dropped 8 bases and J dropped 4; count of bases not matched to a gene: 5. Per the germline V gene, CDR1 is ENHRY and CDR2 is SYGVKD. This CDR3 is 13 amino acids long. The CDR3 here is CAIAGGQADTQYF. The CDR3 DNA reads as TGTGCCATCGCGGGGGGTCAGGCAGATACGCAGTATTTT.

The table lists this clonotype with a few counts. The rearrangement joins TRBV12-3 or TRBV12-4 to TRBJ2-3; D ambiguous. The CDR3 is 14 amino acids. Trimming shortened V by 3 bases and J by 2 bases, and 9 bases separated the two germline ends. CDR3 loop: CASSLMGITDTQYF. The CDR3 coding sequence is TGTGCCAGCAGTTTGATGGGGATCACAGATACGCAGTATTTT.

The rearrangement links TRBV5-6 to TRBJ2-3; 10 bases align to TRBD1. The germline V gene encodes CDR1 SGHDT and CDR2 YYEEEE. The CDR3 spans 16 residues. The V segment lost 4 bases and the J segment 12 bases; nucleotides outside the gene matches: 17. The CDR3 here is CASSRTPTGGVDSQYF. The DNA for the CDR3 is TGTGCCAGCAGCCGTACGCCGACAGGGGGCGTGGATAGCCAGTATTTT. Based on the CDR3 plus reference TRBV5-6 and TRBJ2-3, the full variable domain is DAGVTQSPTHLIKTRGQQVTLRCSPKSGHDTVSWYQQALGQGPQFIFQYYEEEERQRGNFPDRFSGHQFPNYSSELNVNALLLGDSALYLCASSRTPTGGVDSQYFGPGTRLTVL.

This clonotype was seen at least ten times. This rearrangement joins TRBV12-3 or TRBV12-4 to TRBJ1-5, with D possibly matching TRBD1 (6 bases). V lost 4 bases to trimming and J lost 3 bases, with 10 bases between them. This CDR3 spans 14 amino acids. CDR3 region: CASSWAGVNQPQHF. Written as DNA, the CDR3 is TGTGCCAGCAGTTGGGCAGGGGTCAATCAGCCCCAGCATTTT.

About this clonotype: Because the CDR3 is missing its conserved closing phenylalanine or tryptophan, this is likely a read error. This sequence joins TRBV12-3 or TRBV12-4 and TRBJ2-2; 8 bases are shared with TRBD1. The CDR3 length is 14 residues. CDR3 protein: CASSPRGHTGELFL. In nucleotides, the CDR3 is TGTGCTAGCAGCCCCAGGGGGCACACCGGGGAGCTGTTTCTT.

The chain employs TRBV5-6 and TRBJ2-7; D remains ambiguous. V lost 0 bases and J lost 3, with 10 bases in between. CDR3 length: 14 residues. Germline CDR1 is SGHDT and CDR2 is YYEEEE. CDR3 coding DNA: TGTGCCAGCAGCTTGGTTGGCAGCCGCTACGAGCAGTACTTC. Translation gives CASSLVGSRYEQYF.

With regard to this clonotype: As the CDR3 is not closed by the conserved phenylalanine or tryptophan, this likely results from a read error. The chain carries TRBV6-2 or TRBV6-3 and TRBJ2-1; a weak D match, TRBD2 (6 bases). Germline V lookup: CDR1 MNHEY, CDR2 SVGEGT. The CDR3 runs 14 residues. Trimming took 6 bases from V and 5 from J, leaving 14 bases between them. The CDR3 loop is CASRPGDTNNEQFL. CDR3 nucleotide sequence: TGTGCCAGCAGGCCGGGAGATACTAACAATGAGCAGTTCTTA.

On this clonotype: The junction does not match germline at one end; this may be a read error. The rearrangement uses TRBV11-2 and TRBJ2-2, with D tentatively TRBD1 (6 bases). In germline, CDR1 is SGHAT, CDR2 FQNNGV. This CDR3 has 17 residues. The CDR3 region has the DNA TGTGCCAGCAGCTTACTCCACAGGGCGTCGAACACCGAGGAGCTGTTTTTT. This sequence encodes CASSLLHRASNTEELFF. Using reference TRBV11-2 and TRBJ2-2 for the parts outside the CDR3, the full variable domain is EAGVAQSPRYKIIEKRQSVAFWCNPISGHATLYWYQQILGQGPKLLIQFQNNGVVDDSQLPKDRFSAERLKGVDSTLKIQPAKLEDSAVYLCASSLLHRASNTEELFFGEGSRLTVL.

With regard to this clonotype: Mismatch with germline at one junction end may stem from a read error. The chain carries TRBV4-3 and TRBJ1-2; a possible D gene is TRBD1 (6 bases). CDR1 and CDR2 from the germline V gene are LGHNA and YSLEER. This CDR3 is built from 14 residues. Here the CDR3 reads CASSQVLRGRGYAF. The CDR3, as DNA: TGCGCCAGCAGCCAAGTTTTGAGGGGCAGGGGCTACGCCTTC.

Remarks on this clonotype: A much larger clone lies a single base off, so this may be a read error. V is TRBV20-1 and J is TRBJ2-3; tentative D call: TRBD2 (6 bases). Trimming took off 6 bases at V and 0 bases at J, with 13 bases between the two ends. The V gene's germline CDR1 is DFQATT and CDR2 SNEGSKA (reference sequence). This CDR3 is 14 amino acids long. The CDR3 reads CSAHLSGSTDTQYF. Written as DNA, the CDR3 is TGCAGTGCCCACCTTAGCGGCAGCACAGATACGCAGTATTTT.

Details on this clonotype: With a much larger clone just one base away, this may be a read error. The rearrangement joins TRBV29-1 to TRBJ2-2; no reliable D call. Deletions cut 5 bases from V and 5 bases from J, with 6 bases between. This CDR3 is 11 amino acids long. The germline V gene has CDR1 SQVTM and CDR2 ANQGSEA. In nucleotides, the CDR3 is TGCAGCGTTAGTAAGACCGGGGAGCTGTTTTTT. Its protein is CSVSKTGELFF.

Notes on this clonotype: This may arise from a read error, as a much more abundant clone is one base away. V and J are TRBV5-4 and TRBJ1-2; 7 positions agree with TRBD1. The germline V gene encodes CDR1 SGHNT and CDR2 YYREEE (reference sequence). Trimming cost V 6 bases and J 5 bases; bases outside gene matches: 13. The CDR3 is made up of 15 amino acids. The CDR3 spells CASTHQGQSFYGYTF. The CDR3 nucleotides are TGTGCCAGCACCCATCAGGGACAGAGCTTTTATGGCTACACCTTC.